This TCR beta chain is from a study of cytotoxic CD8 clonotypes in ibrutinib-treated CLL. Turning to the study itself: Response sampling occurred after a median about 12 months of treatment (range 6 to 36).

Sequencing sought depths of 1 in 200,000 to 1 in 1 million T cells. Assay used: immunoSEQ multiplex PCR; TCRdb lists only in-frame clones, some missing. The sample records 49,000 or so clones, about half being singletons. This clone was counted between two and nine times. The antigen is unknown. General study points: Public clonotypes, rarely seen, contracted or held steady on treatment.

The V end was cut by 1 base, the J end by 4 bases, with 16 bases between. This CDR3 spans 16 amino acids. From germline, CDR1 is SGHTA and CDR2 FQGNSA. The sequenced sample was PBMCs, obtained after 12 months of ibrutinib treatment. The TCR sequence derives from a human donor with chronic lymphocytic leukemia. The chain couples TRBV7-2 to TRBJ2-5; unclear D gene. Here the CDR3 DNA reads TGTGCCAGCAGCTTAGGCTTCGGGTTGGACCTAGAGACCCAGTACTTC. Amino acids: CASSLGFGLDLETQYF.